This TCR beta chain was found in a study of human T cells and chemical hapten exposure. Library preparation tagged each individual cDNA molecule with a unique molecular identifier. In the study's own analysis: Sequenced samples showed a median of approximately 100,000 TCRs each, with counts running from approximately 20,000 to 700,000. TCRdb redid the calling of the RACE reads with MiXCR, one entry per CDR3 protein. The authors' filters were not applied to this entry. In the table there are 300,000 to 450,000 distinct CDR3 sequences, around 5% of which are singletons. This clonotype was counted many times. Its antigen is as yet unknown. Study-wide points: Alopecia in all donors means immunity may differ from healthy individuals.

The CDR3 is 15 amino acids. V lost 1 base to trimming and J lost 8 bases, with 12 bases between them. Germline V CDR1 and CDR2: MGHRA, YSYEKL. Time point meaning: patch test 1, 2 weeks after DPC sensitization. Noted treatment: therapeutic diphenylcyclopropenone sensitization with weekly scalp DPC. Source: whole blood, taken in connection with sensitization to the hapten diphenylcyclopropenone (DPC). The sequence came from a woman aged 50 to 60 with alopecia areata. Some clones in this sample may be carry-over from other donors' samples. This chain joins TRBV4-1 and TRBJ1-6, with D perhaps TRBD1 (6 bases). The CDR3 is CASSQVGGLDSPLHF. The CDR3 bases are TGCGCCAGCAGCCAAGTAGGGGGTTTGGATTCACCCCTCCACTTT.